This entry features one T cell receptor beta chain sequence. Its antigen specificity is not known. No per-base quality is available; no much larger clone lies one base away. These data are taken from a study of cytomegalovirus exposure and HLA in healthy donors (dated by TCRdb to 2016 to 2017). Concerning the study at large: An earlier analysis of roughly 570 of the donors reported about 260 Gb of sequence data and 90 million to 120 million unique TCR beta sequences obtained from about 200 million T cells. All discovery cohort repertoires had been generated on a single sequencing platform. Rather than drawing on any new phenotypic data, the later analysis identified candidate immune exposures from TCR beta sequences and the way those sequences occurred across donors. Roughly 300 gigabases of sequencing data and approximately 80 million unique TCR sequences were included in an early release covering about 700 HLA-typed donors. Among about 360 genotyped donors of the cohort, an average of around 240,000 unique TCR beta nucleotide sequences were sequenced per donor, around 20% of them non-productive. An earlier analysis of 587 of the donors used high-throughput TCR beta sequencing to judge whether each TCR beta V gene segment behaved as functional or pseudogenic. The study profiled the T cell repertoires of some 610 subjects by immunosequencing and related them to cytomegalovirus serostatus. The study was designed to test whether signatures of past pathogen exposure could be identified by cataloging public T cell receptors. Besides the first cohort of roughly 660 subjects, a separate validation cohort made up of roughly 130 different subjects was used. A later genetic analysis used genome-wide SNP genotypes for about 65% of the roughly 670 donors, treating that subset as a discovery cohort. The number of donors typed differed by locus, with 629-630 for A, B, C, DRB1 and DQB1, roughly 520 for DQA1, 606 for DPA1, and some 450 for DPB1. Because of strong linkage in the cohort, four or five DR-DQ haplotypes were treated as single units for association and clustering. Among the roughly 370 genotyped donors, around 81% belonged to the genetic ancestry cluster associated with self-reported Caucasian donors. HLA typing covered class I and class II loci at four-digit resolution. The study combined high-throughput TCR immunosequencing, statistical association of individual TCRs with disease status, and machine learning to predict cytomegalovirus infection status. Alongside the repertoire data, information on donor age, sex, ethnicity and CMV serostatus was compiled. A later analysis re-examined previously published TCR beta repertoires from 600 to 700 donors and added high-resolution HLA genotyping to investigate patterns of TCR occurrence. The paper as a whole reports these results and caveats: In a later analysis, most CMV-associated TCR beta chains were found to appear HLA-restricted, with HLA associations seemingly driven largely by CMV exposure. While some public TCRs were present in many individuals, most TCR sequences turned up only very rarely across donors. The authors suggested that the approach could potentially be generalized to other disease states and immunological phenotypes. Three of the identified cytomegalovirus-associated TCR beta chains were confirmed in vitro to be specific for cytomegalovirus antigens. Strong co-occurrence of HLA alleles, especially DR and DQ, made assigning TCR associations to individual alleles difficult. A group of highly shared sequence variants was considered likely to be a technical artifact of the sequencing pipeline. Because HLA typing was missing for some donors at each locus, association tests included only the typed subset. According to a later analysis, TCR association rates differed among HLA loci, with DRB1 alleles showing the most associated TCRs and HLA-C alleles showing the fewest. Some IMGT-functional V segments, including TRBV6-2 and TRBV6-3, could not be told apart with the 87-base-pair reads, so those segments were excluded. In an earlier analysis of approximately 600 of the donors, most TCR beta V segments were observed in productive rearrangements about 90% or about 30% of the time, broadly matching IMGT annotations. Compared with the approximately 700-donor mean, donors in an Asian-associated ancestry cluster had fewer N-insertions in productive TCRs, according to a later genetic analysis. The cohort was sequenced for TCR beta chains only, and without alpha or paired-chain data the features that could be detected were limited. Sequencing depth was assumed to be roughly uniform across donors in the presence/absence analyses, though that assumption may not hold. Linkage disequilibrium might explain the correlated functional status among segregating V segments, but an unknown experimental factor could not be excluded. At a false discovery rate of 0.05, a later analysis linked 15,000 to 20,000 TCR beta sequences to specific HLA alleles. In a later analysis, HLA-associated TCR beta chains were found to be more clonally expanded and to have lower generation probabilities than equally common non-associated chains. The study listed approximately 150 TCR beta chains as associated with cytomegalovirus. A later genetic analysis associated a missense DCLRE1C variant with V-gene and J-gene trimming of TCR beta chains, and an independent cohort replicated the association. About 17 rarely observed V segments, including chromosome 9 orphons, were excluded from the earlier analysis of about 610 of the donors because counts were too low. A further reported finding was that TCR beta sequences accurately predicted the HLA-A and HLA-B alleles for most subjects in the first cohort. The classifier was reported to diagnose cytomegalovirus status with high specificity and sensitivity in both the original and validation cohorts. Several of the top co-occurrence clusters appeared to be linked to parvovirus B19, influenza, CMV and Epstein-Barr virus, according to a later analysis. The only immune exposure information available for the cohort was CMV serostatus.

The cohort consisted of 600 to 700 healthy bone marrow donors. Cohort members were all nominally healthy when sampled, although unrecorded immune exposures were likely present. The donor tested CMV seropositive, placing the donor among the 289 seropositive members of the cohort. Every donor gave a peripheral blood sample, and the peripheral blood mononuclear cells from that sample were used for TCR beta sequencing. The Qiagen DNeasy Blood Extraction Kit was used to extract genomic DNA from the blood cell samples. V is shortened by 2 bases, J by 8 bases, and the region joining them spans 18 bases. Based on the germline V gene (reference sequence), the CDR1 and CDR2 sequences are MNHEY and SMNVEV. The CDR3 holds 15 amino acids from the cysteine to the phenylalanine. Only CDR3 DNA remains: 45 bases, in frame from the first base. The library was produced with the immunoSEQ multiplex PCR assay. A mixture of 60 forward primers for TCR Vbeta segments and 13 reverse primers for TCR Jbeta segments was used in the multiplex PCR. A multiplex PCR assay on genomic DNA amplified the CDR3 region of rearranged TCR beta genes. On the Illumina HiSeq System, the amplified TCR beta libraries were sequenced as 87-base-pair reads. The paper's processing steps were these. In a later analysis, some 80 million unique TCR beta chains were counted across the roughly 610 repertoires, and roughly 10 million of these chains were shared by at least two donors. A nearest-neighbor algorithm error-corrected the raw reads and collapsed the reads into unique sequences, merging closely related sequences to remove PCR and sequencing errors. To assign V, D and J gene segments, CDR3 sequences were aligned to IMGT reference sequences. For a sequence to be retained, a match of at least six nucleotides to both a V gene segment and a J gene segment was required. A rearrangement counted as productive if the CDR3 had no stop codons and remained in frame with V and J, and every other rearrangement counted as non-productive. Following IMGT convention, CDR3 was defined as the stretch from the second conserved V-encoded cysteine to the conserved J-encoded phenylalanine. The earlier analysis of 500 to 650 of the donors excluded any sequence lacking an unambiguous match to a single V gene segment. In an earlier analysis of several hundred of the donors, V segments were called functional above 56.7% productive rearrangements and were called segregating when the between-donor standard deviation exceeded 5%. A statistical classification framework was developed to diagnose cytomegalovirus status using the catalog of TCR beta chain sequences. V and J gene assignment, in a later analysis, came from comparing TCR nucleotide sequences with IMGT/GENE-DB human TR gene sequences. A later analysis assigned CDR3 sequences and most-parsimonious VDJ recombination scenarios with the TCRdist pipeline. In a later analysis, each TCR beta chain was defined by its CDR3 amino acid sequence together with its V-gene family, and reads lacking a unique V-gene family were excluded. As a way to deal with suspected cross-contamination and a sequencing artifact, a later analysis dropped approximately 590 nucleotide sequences that were highly shared and had low generation probability. In a later analysis, a clonal expansion index was calculated for each public chain from normalized within-repertoire ranks of inferred template counts. In a later analysis, generation probabilities were computed with a VDJ recombination model fitted to out-of-frame rearrangements, and the resulting probabilities were checked against IGoR. In a later analysis, hypergeometric tests were used to score TCR-TCR, TCR-HLA and TCR-CMV co-occurrence, with a repertoire-size bias correction applied to TCR pairs. To estimate false discovery rates, a later analysis permuted the HLA or CMV assignments 20 times. In a later analysis, co-occurring TCRs were grouped using DBSCAN, with TCRdist sequence similarity added in when clustering inside HLA-allele-positive subsets. Co-occurrence clustering excluded repertoires with fewer than 30,000 or more than 120,000 public chains, plus five with anomalous nucleotide sharing. The immuneACCESS repertoire file appears here via TCRdb, limited to in-frame rearrangements. These files lack a portion of the clones; in checked studies, under half of the deficit traces to unresolved V genes, and the cause of the others is not known. From that table come the V and J calls and clone size; the DNA was used to work out D and trimming. The sample table holds roughly 97,000 clones, of which around 80% were seen once. The leading ten clones occupy under 5.5% of the sample.

The V gene is TRBV27 and the J gene is TRBJ1-2; D gene: possibly TRBD1, on 6 matching bases. Sequenced sample: PBMCs. The clonotype comes from a man aged 40-49 years in good health and CMV-seropositive. CDR3 reads: CASSLSSSGVYGYTF. At the DNA level, the sequence is TGTGCCAGCAGTTTAAGCAGCTCAGGGGTCTACGGCTACACCTTC.